These T cell receptor beta chains were read from a single sample in a study of beta chain features in type 1 diabetes. Some clones are missing from TCRdb's copy, which holds only in-frame ones; the method was immunoSEQ multiplex PCR. The sample consists of 310,000 or so clones, 9.3% of them appearing once. The sequenced sample consisted of central memory CD4+ T cells from blood. The origin of the receptors is a man under 40 with type 1 diabetes. Both conserved end residues are part of each CDR3. The D gene is left open where the match is weak. A row's size may be missing; if present it is once, few, many or a size class.

v_call	d_call	clone_size	j_call	cdr3_aa	cdr3_nt
TRBV28	TRBD2	.	TRBJ2-1	CASIAGGPANEQFF	TGTGCCAGCATAGCGGGGGGGCCTGCGAATGAGCAGTTCTTC
TRBV28	TRBD1	.	TRBJ2-6	CASLKGQTGANVLTF	TGTGCCAGCCTTAAGGGACAGACTGGGGCCAACGTCCTGACTTTC
TRBV5-4	.	.	TRBJ2-2	CASSPEYTGELFF	TGTGCCAGCAGCCCGGAATACACCGGGGAGCTGTTTTTT
TRBV9	.	few	TRBJ2-1	CASSVGTDPRNEQFF	TGTGCCAGCAGCGTTGGGACCGACCCTCGGAATGAGCAGTTCTTC
TRBV7-2	TRBD1	.	TRBJ2-3	CASSLKGANTDTQYF	TGTGCCAGCAGCTTAAAGGGGGCCAACACAGATACGCAGTATTTT
TRBV6-1	TRBD1	.	TRBJ2-7	CASSSHQGASDEQYF	TGTGCCAGCAGCTCGCATCAGGGGGCTAGCGACGAGCAGTACTTC
TRBV29-1	.	.	TRBJ1-2	CSVDSPTTGYTF	TGCAGCGTTGATTCCCCGACGACCGGCTACACCTTC
TRBV9	.	many	TRBJ2-1	CASSVGGATYNEQFF	TGTGCCAGCAGCGTAGGCGGGGCCACCTACAATGAGCAGTTCTTC
TRBV27	.	.	TRBJ2-7	CASSPRDNLPTEQYF	TGTGCCAGCAGTCCCCGGGACAACTTACCTACCGAGCAGTACTTC
TRBV6-6	.	few	TRBJ1-1	CASGDSRGTNTEAFF	TGTGCCAGCGGGGATAGCAGGGGAACGAACACTGAAGCTTTCTTT
TRBV9	.	.	TRBJ2-1	CASSPPDGPETEYNEQFF	TGTGCCAGCAGCCCACCGGATGGACCGGAGACAGAGTACAATGAGCAGTTCTTC
TRBV30	.	.	TRBJ2-7	CAWSRGGAYEQYF	TGTGCCTGGAGCAGGGGGGGCGCCTACGAGCAGTACTTC
TRBV7-8	.	few	TRBJ1-5	CASSLGPNGDQPQHF	TGTGCCAGCAGCTTAGGCCCGAATGGCGATCAGCCCCAGCATTTT
TRBV5-1	.	few	TRBJ2-5	CASSLEPGTAKETQYF	TGCGCCAGCAGCTTGGAGCCCGGGACGGCAAAAGAGACCCAGTACTTC
TRBV5-1	TRBD1	few	TRBJ2-7	CASSLGGATGVPYEQYF	TGCGCCAGCAGCTTGGGAGGGGCGACAGGGGTACCCTACGAGCAGTACTTC
TRBV7-2	.	.	TRBJ1-2	CASSVYGTKYGYTF	TGTGCCAGCAGCGTTTACGGGACTAAGTATGGCTACACCTTC
TRBV15	.	.	TRBJ2-1	CATSRDVGIVEGIGFF	TGTGCCACCAGCAGAGATGTAGGGATTGTCGAAGGGATAGGGTTCTTC
TRBV11-2	.	few	TRBJ1-1	CASSSRTVTNTEAFF	TGTGCCAGCAGCTCCCGGACAGTCACGAACACTGAAGCTTTCTTT
TRBV14	.	few	TRBJ1-2	CASSLQRGSGYTF	TGTGCCAGCAGCCTCCAAAGGGGGAGCGGCTACACCTTC
TRBV30	TRBD1	many	TRBJ2-1	CAWAPGQGGRDEQFF	TGTGCCTGGGCACCGGGACAGGGAGGTAGGGATGAGCAGTTCTTC
TRBV9	.	few	TRBJ2-7	CASSPGSGREQYF	TGTGCCAGCAGCCCAGGTTCGGGGCGCGAGCAGTACTTC
TRBV7-2	.	.	TRBJ1-5	CASSLDLNQPQHF	TGTGCCAGCAGCTTAGACCTCAATCAGCCCCAGCATTTT
TRBV20-1	TRBD1	.	TRBJ1-1	CSARTGELAFF	TGCAGTGCTAGGACAGGGGAACTGGCTTTCTTT
TRBV7-2	TRBD1	.	TRBJ2-7	CASGQGAPYEQYF	TGTGCCAGCGGACAGGGGGCACCCTACGAGCAGTACTTC
TRBV5-1	TRBD2	few	TRBJ2-5	CASSLFGLAARETQYF	TGCGCCAGCAGCTTGTTCGGACTAGCTGCGAGAGAGACCCAGTACTTC
TRBV4-3	TRBD2	few	TRBJ2-7	CASSQDYLAGGQAYEQYF	TGCGCCAGCAGCCAGGACTACCTAGCGGGGGGTCAAGCCTACGAGCAGTACTTC
TRBV4-3	TRBD2	.	TRBJ2-4	CASSQLAGAENIQYF	TGCGCCAGCAGCCAACTAGCGGGGGCGGAAAACATTCAGTACTTC
TRBV11-2	.	many	TRBJ2-6	CASSRGGFFGTGANVLTF	TGTGCCAGCAGCCGAGGGGGTTTTTTCGGGACTGGGGCCAACGTCCTGACTTTC
TRBV19	.	few	TRBJ2-2	CASNTRGRTGELFF	TGTGCCAGTAATACTAGGGGCCGCACCGGGGAGCTGTTTTTT
TRBV13	.	few	TRBJ1-6	CASSPRTVYSPLHF	TGTGCCAGCAGCCCGCGGACTGTTTATTCACCCCTCCACTTT
TRBV7-9	TRBD2	.	TRBJ2-3	CASSSGLAGAYYTDTQYF	TGTGCCAGCAGCTCCGGACTAGCGGGGGCTTACTACACAGATACGCAGTATTTT
TRBV11-2	TRBD2	few	TRBJ2-2	CASSLIAGKGTGELFF	TGTGCCAGCAGCCTTATAGCGGGGAAGGGCACCGGGGAGCTGTTTTTT
TRBV11-2	.	few	TRBJ2-3	CASSLLLGEYTDTQYF	TGTGCCAGCAGCCTCCTTCTGGGGGAGTACACAGATACGCAGTATTTT